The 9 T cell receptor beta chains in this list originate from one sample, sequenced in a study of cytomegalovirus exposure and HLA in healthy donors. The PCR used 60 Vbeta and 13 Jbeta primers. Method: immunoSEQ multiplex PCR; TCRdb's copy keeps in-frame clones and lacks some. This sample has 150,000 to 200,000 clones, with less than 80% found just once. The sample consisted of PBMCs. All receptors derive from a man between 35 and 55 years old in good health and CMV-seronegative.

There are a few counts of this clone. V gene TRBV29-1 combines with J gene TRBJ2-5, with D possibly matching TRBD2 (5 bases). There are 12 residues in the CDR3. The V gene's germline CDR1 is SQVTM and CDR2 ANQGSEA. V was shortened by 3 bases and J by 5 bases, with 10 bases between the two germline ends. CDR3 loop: CSVEGSRETQYF. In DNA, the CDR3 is TGCAGCGTTGAGGGGAGCAGGGAGACCCAGTACTTC.

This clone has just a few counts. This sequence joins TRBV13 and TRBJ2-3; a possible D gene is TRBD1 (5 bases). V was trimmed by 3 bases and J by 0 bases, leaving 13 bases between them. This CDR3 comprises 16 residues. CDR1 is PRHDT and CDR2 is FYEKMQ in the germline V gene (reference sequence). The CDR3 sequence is CASSFKGHDSTDTQYF. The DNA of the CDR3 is TGTGCCAGCAGCTTTAAGGGGCACGACAGCACAGATACGCAGTATTTT.

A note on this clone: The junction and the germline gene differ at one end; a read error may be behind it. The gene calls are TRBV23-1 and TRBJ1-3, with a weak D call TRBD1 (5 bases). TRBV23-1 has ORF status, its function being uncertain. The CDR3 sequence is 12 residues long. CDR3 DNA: TGCGCCAGCAGTCAATCGAGGGACTGCAACACCTTT. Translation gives CASSQSRDCNTF.

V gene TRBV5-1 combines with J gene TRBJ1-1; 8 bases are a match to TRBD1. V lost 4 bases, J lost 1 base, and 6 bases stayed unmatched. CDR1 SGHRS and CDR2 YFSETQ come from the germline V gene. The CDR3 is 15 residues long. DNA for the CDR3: TGCGCCAGCAGCGCTTCCGGGACAGGGAACACTGAAGCTTTCTTT. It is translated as CASSASGTGNTEAFF.

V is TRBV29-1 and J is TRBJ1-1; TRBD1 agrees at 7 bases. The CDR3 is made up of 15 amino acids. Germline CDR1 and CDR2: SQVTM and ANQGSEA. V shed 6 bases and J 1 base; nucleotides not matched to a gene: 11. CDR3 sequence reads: CSVLFNDRENTEAFF. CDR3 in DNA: TGCAGCGTCCTATTCAATGACAGGGAGAACACTGAAGCTTTCTTT.

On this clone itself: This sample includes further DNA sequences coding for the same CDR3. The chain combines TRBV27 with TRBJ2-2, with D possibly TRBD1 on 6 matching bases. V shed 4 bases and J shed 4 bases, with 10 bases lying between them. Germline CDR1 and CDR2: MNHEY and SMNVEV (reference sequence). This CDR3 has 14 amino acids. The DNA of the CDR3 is TGTGCCAGCAGTTCGACAGGTCTCACCGGGGAGCTGTTTTTT. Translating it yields CASSSTGLTGELFF.

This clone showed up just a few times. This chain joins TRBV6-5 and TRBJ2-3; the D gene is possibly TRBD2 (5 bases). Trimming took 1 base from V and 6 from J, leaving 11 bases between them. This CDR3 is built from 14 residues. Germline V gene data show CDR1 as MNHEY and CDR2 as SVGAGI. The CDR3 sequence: CASSYWLEGDTQYF. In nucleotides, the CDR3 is TGTGCCAGCAGTTACTGGCTAGAGGGTGATACGCAGTATTTT.

The CDR3 loop is CASSGGLAADEQYF. As DNA, the CDR3 is TGTGCCAGCTCCGGGGGACTAGCGGCCGACGAGCAGTACTTC. The V gene is TRBV21-1, the J gene TRBJ2-5; the D call TRBD2 from the table was never checked on the DNA. The DNA matches TRBJ2-7 better at its end, which makes the J call doubtful. TRBV21-1 is recorded as a pseudogene. This CDR3 has 14 amino acids.

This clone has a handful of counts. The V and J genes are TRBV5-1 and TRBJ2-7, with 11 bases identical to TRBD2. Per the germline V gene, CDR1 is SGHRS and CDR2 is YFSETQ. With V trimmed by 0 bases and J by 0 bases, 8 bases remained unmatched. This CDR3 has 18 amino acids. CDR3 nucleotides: TGCGCCAGCAGCTTGGAGATGGTAGCGGGAGGGCTCTCCTACGAGCAGTACTTC. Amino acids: CASSLEMVAGGLSYEQYF.